The 25 T cell receptor beta chains below were found in one sample sequenced in a study of identical twins. TCRdb reprocessed the 5' RACE reads via MiXCR and lists one record per CDR3 protein. The table shows about 660,000 distinct CDR3 sequences, with 8.6% occurring only once. The data also belong to a second study, concerning yellow fever vaccine responses in identical twins.

The specimen sequenced was PBMCs. Receptor source: a woman younger than 35 in good health.

V usage is TRBV9 and J usage is TRBJ2-1; 9 bases map to TRBD2. Germline V gives CDR1 SGDLS, CDR2 YYNGEE. The CDR3 is 20 residues long. V shed 4 bases and J 0 bases; nucleotides not matched to a gene: 17. CDR3 region: CASSPGGGTSYSSSYNEQFF. In DNA form, the CDR3 reads TGTGCCAGCAGCCCCGGGGGGGGGACTAGCTACTCCAGCTCCTACAATGAGCAGTTCTTC.

The rearrangement joins TRBV5-1 to TRBJ2-3; D perhaps matches TRBD2 (6 bases). In germline, CDR1 is SGHRS, CDR2 YFSETQ. Trimming took 0 bases from V and 1 from J, leaving 15 bases between them. The CDR3 loop spans 17 amino acids. The DNA of the CDR3 is TGCGCCAGCAGCTTGGCTACCGGGAGCGCCGGCACAGATACGCAGTATTTT. Its translation: CASSLATGSAGTDTQYF.

In this sample, this clonotype turned up a few times. The gene calls are TRBV4-3 and TRBJ2-7, with 7 bases that match TRBD1. The junction had 3 bases not matched to a gene; V was cut back by 0 bases and J by 4 bases. This CDR3 has 14 residues. Germline V lookup: CDR1 LGHNA, CDR2 YSLEER. The CDR3 bases are TGCGCCAGCAGCCAAGATGGCAGGGGGTACGAGCAGTACTTC. This codes for CASSQDGRGYEQYF.

V usage is TRBV20-1 and J usage is TRBJ2-7, with unresolved D. V was cut by 6 bases and J by 4 bases, with 13 bases left in between. Germline V gene lookup returns CDR1 DFQATT and CDR2 SNEGSKA (reference sequence). This CDR3 has 12 amino acids. CDR3 residues: CSAGPDRYEQYF. Here the CDR3 DNA reads TGCAGTGCCGGACCGGATCGGTACGAGCAGTACTTC.

The sample holds many counts of this clonotype. CDR3 sequence reads: CASSLASAGGELFF. The CDR3, as DNA: TGCGCCAGCAGCTTGGCAAGCGCCGGCGGGGAGCTGTTTTTT. J is TRBJ2-2 and V is TRBV5-1, with no clear D. The CDR3 sequence is 14 residues long. The germline V gene has CDR1 SGHRS and CDR2 YFSETQ. Trimming removed 0 bases from V and 7 bases from J, with 10 bases in between.

This clonotype was counted many times. The V and J genes are TRBV7-9 and TRBJ2-7; D remains ambiguous. The V gene lost 5 bases and the J gene lost 0 bases, with 14 bases spanning the gap. Germline loops: CDR1 SEHNR, CDR2 FQNEAQ (reference sequence). The CDR3 runs to 15 residues. CDR3 DNA sequence: TGTGCCAGCAGCCCCAGACCGATGTACTCCTACGAGCAGTACTTC. Its translation is CASSPRPMYSYEQYF.

A few counts support this clonotype. The chain joins TRBV28 to TRBJ1-1; possibly TRBD1 for D (5 bases). Trimming pared 3 bases from V and 0 bases from J, leaving 14 bases between. Germline V CDR1 and CDR2: MDHEN, SYDVKM. The length of the CDR3 is 16 residues. CDR3 loop: CASSLTDQLMNTEAFF. The CDR3 DNA is TGTGCCAGCAGTTTGACAGATCAGCTCATGAACACTGAAGCTTTCTTT.

This chain connects TRBV28 to TRBJ1-1; possible D gene TRBD1, 6 bases. V lost 6 bases to trimming and J lost 2 bases, with 22 bases between them. The germline gives CDR1 MDHEN, CDR2 SYDVKM. The CDR3 is 17 residues long. Here the CDR3 reads CASSSETGTFTNTEAFF. DNA for the CDR3: TGTGCCAGCAGCTCAGAGACCGGGACATTTACAAACACTGAAGCTTTCTTT. Combining the CDR3 with reference TRBV28 and TRBJ1-1 gives the whole variable domain DVKVTQSSRYLVKRTGEKVFLECVQDMDHENMFWYRQDPGLGLRLIYFSYDVKMKEKGDIPEGYSVSREKKERFSLILESASTNQTSMYLCASSSETGTFTNTEAFFGQGTRLTVV.

The J gene is TRBJ2-7, the V gene TRBV7-9, with TRBD2 identical over 16 bases. Trimming removed 6 bases from V and 2 bases from J; junction bases left unmatched: 4. Looked up from germline, CDR1 is SEHNR and CDR2 is FQNEAQ (reference sequence). This CDR3 is built from 16 residues. CDR3 residues: CASRSGTSGRAYEQYF. CDR3 sequence (DNA): TGTGCCAGCAGATCCGGGACTAGCGGGAGGGCCTACGAGCAGTACTTC.

This clonotype was recorded a few times. This sequence joins TRBV2 and TRBJ2-2; 14 nucleotides align to TRBD2. The V segment lost 0 bases and the J segment 0 bases; nucleotides outside the gene matches: 12. The CDR3 length is 22 residues. Germline V CDR1 and CDR2: SNHLY, FYNNEI. In DNA form, the CDR3 reads TGTGCCAGCAGTGAAGCGGGATGGGGACTAGCGGGAGTAAACGCGAACACCGGGGAGCTGTTTTTT. Its translation is CASSEAGWGLAGVNANTGELFF. The variable domain in full, with the rest retrieved from reference TRBV2 and TRBJ2-2, is EPEVTQTPSHQVTQMGQEVILRCVPISNHLYFYWYRQILGQKVEFLVSFYNNEISEKSEIFDDQFSVERPDGSNFTLKIRSTKLEDSAMYFCASSEAGWGLAGVNANTGELFFGEGSRLTVL.

The DNA for the CDR3 is TGCAGCGTTCAACACAGGGATAGGTATGGCTACACCTTC. Amino acids: CSVQHRDRYGYTF. This chain uses TRBV29-1 with TRBJ1-2, with D perhaps TRBD1 (6 bases). The V and J ends lost 5 bases and 5 bases respectively, with 15 bases between them. The CDR3 is 13 amino acids. The germline V gene encodes CDR1 SQVTM and CDR2 ANQGSEA.

This clonotype showed up just a few times. The chain employs TRBV7-2 and TRBJ2-1; 9 bases line up with TRBD2. In germline, CDR1 is SGHTA, CDR2 FQGNSA. V lost 3 bases and J lost 3; bases outside the gene matches: 6. The CDR3 extends over 16 amino acids. The CDR3 sequence: CASSFLAGVGYNEQFF. CDR3 DNA sequence: TGTGCCAGCAGCTTCTTAGCGGGAGTGGGCTACAATGAGCAGTTCTTC.

This clonotype turned up a few times. The chain combines TRBV10-3 with TRBJ2-3; TRBD1 agrees at 9 bases. Per the germline V gene, CDR1 is ENHRY and CDR2 is SYGVKD. The ends lost 11 bases at V and 1 base at J; junction bases unmatched: 10. The length of the CDR3 is 15 residues. CDR3 sequence (DNA): TGTGCCTCCATGGACAGGGGTCAGGGCACAGATACGCAGTATTTT. Its translation: CASMDRGQGTDTQYF.

This clonotype was seen a handful of times. The V and J genes are TRBV5-1 and TRBJ2-7, with TRBD1 matching 7 bases. The CDR3 has 14 amino acids. Looked up from germline, CDR1 is SGHRS and CDR2 is YFSETQ. J lost 0 bases, V lost 4 bases, and 4 bases had no gene match. The CDR3, as DNA: TGCGCCAGCAGCACGGGACAGAGCTCCTACGAGCAGTACTTC. Amino acids: CASSTGQSSYEQYF.

This clonotype has a count of ten or more. The gene calls are TRBV3-1 and TRBJ1-4, with 8 bases identical to TRBD1. The V segment lost 4 bases and the J segment 7 bases; nucleotides outside the gene matches: 8. This CDR3 is 15 amino acids long. Looked up from germline, CDR1 is LGHDT and CDR2 is YNNKEL (reference sequence). This chain's CDR3 is CASSPRTGSSEKLFF. The CDR3 DNA reads TGTGCCAGCAGCCCGCGGACAGGGTCTAGTGAAAAACTGTTTTTT.

V gene TRBV6-1 combines with J gene TRBJ2-5, with 10 bases lining up with TRBD1. The V segment lost 5 bases and the J segment 3 bases; nucleotides outside the gene matches: 3. The CDR3 sequence is 14 residues long. Germline V lookup: CDR1 MNHNS, CDR2 SASEGT. This CDR3 reads CASSPDRGKETQYF. In nucleotides, the CDR3 is TGTGCCAGCAGTCCGGACAGGGGGAAAGAGACCCAGTACTTC.

The genes are TRBV5-1 and TRBJ2-1; D uncertain. The germline V and J ends were trimmed by 0 bases and 4 bases, with 11 bases remaining between them. Germline V gene lookup returns CDR1 SGHRS and CDR2 YFSETQ. There are 15 residues in the CDR3. DNA for the CDR3: TGCGCCAGCAGCTTGGATCGGACCCGGTACAATGAGCAGTTCTTC. It encodes CASSLDRTRYNEQFF.

This clonotype has more than one count but fewer than ten. The chain joins TRBV6-5 to TRBJ2-5; 7 nucleotides line up with TRBD1. Germline-derived CDR1 and CDR2 are MNHEY and SVGAGI. Trimming cost V 4 bases and J 1 base; bases outside gene matches: 3. This CDR3 spans 14 amino acids. DNA of the CDR3: TGTGCCAGCAGTTCCGGGACAGTCCAAGAGACCCAGTACTTC. It yields the protein CASSSGTVQETQYF.

The chain uses TRBV4-2 and TRBJ2-2, with D hard to call. This CDR3 spans 12 amino acids. Per the germline V gene, CDR1 is LGHNA and CDR2 is YNFKEQ. Trimming left V 4 bases short and J 10 bases short, with 10 bases between. The CDR3 here is CASSLKPEELFF. DNA of the CDR3: TGTGCCAGCAGCCTGAAGCCCGAGGAGCTGTTTTTT.

The chain combines TRBV7-3 with TRBJ2-2; 13 nucleotides match TRBD2. Unmatched junction bases numbered 8, after V lost 5 bases and J lost 2 bases. This CDR3 comprises 18 residues. Germline CDR1 is SGHTA and CDR2 is FQGTGA. The chain's CDR3 is CASSPQGLAGVNTGELFF. The DNA for the CDR3 is TGTGCCAGCAGCCCGCAAGGACTAGCGGGGGTCAACACCGGGGAGCTGTTTTTT.

This clonotype was seen a few times. The rearrangement uses TRBV7-6 and TRBJ2-5; D not certain. The germline gives CDR1 SGHVS, CDR2 FNYEAQ. This CDR3 contains 16 residues. V was pared by 0 bases and J by 5 bases, with 16 bases between. CDR3 sequence reads: CASSLALEAPGETQYF. The DNA of the CDR3 is TGTGCCAGCAGCTTAGCTCTGGAAGCTCCCGGGGAGACCCAGTACTTC.

This clonotype was counted a few times. This chain uses TRBV21-1 with TRBJ2-4; the table gives TRBD2 as D, unverified against the DNA. TRBV21-1 is tagged as a pseudogene. The CDR3 length is 13 residues. The CDR3 region is CASSKRRGDIQYF. CDR3 nucleotide sequence: TGTGCCAGCAGCAAAAGGAGGGGTGACATTCAGTACTTC.

The V gene is TRBV12-3 or TRBV12-4, the J gene TRBJ2-3; 9 nucleotides line up with TRBD1. The CDR3 covers 16 residues. Losses at the gene ends were 6 bases for V and 3 bases for J; bases not matched to a gene: 10. The CDR3 nucleotides read TGTGCCAGCAGGACAGGGGGGAAGGGTAGGACAGATACGCAGTATTTT. Protein product: CASRTGGKGRTDTQYF.

The rearrangement links TRBV5-1 to TRBJ2-7, with 7 bases aligning to TRBD1. Germline CDR1 reads SGHRS; CDR2 reads YFSETQ. Trimming at V came to 6 bases and at J to 0 bases, leaving 6 bases not matched to a gene. There are 14 residues in the CDR3. The CDR3 nucleotides read TGCGCCAGCAACTCCGGGACAGACTCCTACGAGCAGTACTTC. Amino acids: CASNSGTDSYEQYF.

CDR3 sequence (DNA): TGTGCCAGCAGCCAGGAGGAAAGTGGCAATCAGCCCCAGCATTTT. It yields the protein CASSQEESGNQPQHF. The rearrangement links TRBV7-9 to TRBJ1-5; no clear D gene. Trimming took off 5 bases at V and 2 bases at J, with 13 bases between the two ends. This CDR3 comprises 15 residues. Germline CDR1 reads SEHNR; CDR2 reads FQNEAQ (reference sequence).